The clone carrying this T cell receptor beta chain appeared many times. Its antigen is unidentified. The data stem from a study of T cells in Graves' hyperthyroidism and ophthalmopathy. General study results and limits: The model identified upcoming ophthalmopathy a median approximately six months ahead of onset. Blood also showed most of the thyroid clonotypes that were expanded above 0.001.

Clinical symptoms, serum thyroxine and TRAb, thyroid ultrasound and orbital computed tomography were used for the diagnoses. Progressors' blood was drawn at hyperthyroidism diagnosis, before ophthalmopathy symptoms. RNA transcripts provided the source from which TCR beta CDR3 regions were amplified. An initial round of RT-PCR targeting the TCR CDR3 relied on the HTBI primer set. A single record per CDR3 protein comes from TCRdb applying MiXCR to the multiplex PCR reads. The table shows fewer than 650,000 distinct CDR3 sequences, with approximately 14% occurring only once. Sequenced material: blood. The receptor was isolated from a woman in her 30s with Graves' hyperthyroidism that later progressed to Graves' ophthalmopathy.

The CDR3 DNA reads as TGTGCCAGCAGCCAAGGGGGCCGGACTAGCGGGAGGAGTGAGCAGTTCTTC. Translating gives CASSQGGRTSGRSEQFF. The rearrangement uses TRBV3-1 and TRBJ2-1, with 14 nucleotides matching TRBD2. V was pared by 1 base and J by 9 bases, with 8 bases of the junction left unmatched. CDR1 and CDR2 from the germline V gene are LGHDT and YNNKEL (reference sequence). This CDR3 has 17 residues.